The rows below give T cell receptor beta chains drawn from one sample of a study of T cells in Graves' hyperthyroidism and ophthalmopathy. TCRdb re-called the multiplex PCR reads through MiXCR, storing one row per CDR3 protein. The sample consists of 660,000 or so distinct CDR3 sequences, around 20% of them appearing once. Material for sequencing was blood. These receptor sequences come from a man aged 25-40 years with Graves' ophthalmopathy. Both conserved end residues are part of each CDR3. Clone size, where shown, is once, few, many, or a class for clones that have expanded.

clone size: .; V gene: TRBV2; J gene: TRBJ1-5; CDR3 protein: CASSSTDYSNQPQHF
clone size: many; V gene: TRBV6-2/TRBV6-3; J gene: TRBJ2-3; CDR3 protein: CASSYHHASSTDTQYF
clone size: .; V gene: TRBV28; J gene: TRBJ1-6; CDR3 protein: CASSPPVNSPLHF
clone size: few; V gene: TRBV12-3/TRBV12-4; J gene: TRBJ2-3; CDR3 protein: CASSSGGLAGDTQYF
clone size: .; V gene: TRBV18; J gene: TRBJ1-3; CDR3 protein: CASSQDSSRYF
clone size: few; V gene: TRBV20-1; J gene: TRBJ2-1; CDR3 protein: CSARPGTSSYNEQFF
clone size: .; V gene: TRBV19; J gene: TRBJ1-2; CDR3 protein: CASRGPGQGGYGYTF
clone size: .; V gene: TRBV29-1; J gene: TRBJ1-1; CDR3 protein: CSVSDRAVNTEAFF
clone size: many; V gene: TRBV5-5; J gene: TRBJ1-1; CDR3 protein: CASSLVMRTGWSTEAFF
clone size: few; V gene: TRBV12-3/TRBV12-4; J gene: TRBJ1-2; CDR3 protein: CASSFRGGISGYTF
clone size: .; V gene: TRBV2; J gene: TRBJ1-1; CDR3 protein: CASSETGQGAGVAFF
clone size: .; V gene: TRBV11-1; J gene: TRBJ2-7; CDR3 protein: CASSPQLPEQYF
clone size: .; V gene: TRBV6-5; J gene: TRBJ1-4; CDR3 protein: CASSYLQDSNEKLFF
clone size: many; V gene: TRBV2; J gene: TRBJ1-6; CDR3 protein: CASKAGSGSPLHF
clone size: few; V gene: TRBV10-3; J gene: TRBJ2-1; CDR3 protein: CAISVGSPYEQFF
clone size: .; V gene: TRBV20-1; J gene: TRBJ2-7; CDR3 protein: CSARSRGGEQYF
clone size: .; V gene: TRBV27; J gene: TRBJ2-1; CDR3 protein: CASSLSMSNEQFF
clone size: .; V gene: TRBV5-1; J gene: TRBJ1-1; CDR3 protein: CASSHPPGLEAFF
clone size: .; V gene: TRBV20-1; J gene: TRBJ2-7; CDR3 protein: CSARVNRGRADF
clone size: .; V gene: TRBV5-1; J gene: TRBJ1-1; CDR3 protein: CASSLVRVSGLNTEAFF
clone size: .; V gene: TRBV7-7; J gene: TRBJ2-1; CDR3 protein: CASSPAGASMDEQFF
clone size: .; V gene: TRBV5-1; J gene: TRBJ1-5; CDR3 protein: CASSLAMGQPQHF
clone size: .; V gene: TRBV5-6; J gene: TRBJ2-7; CDR3 protein: CASSSDRDSSPYEQYF
clone size: .; V gene: TRBV25-1; J gene: TRBJ1-1; CDR3 protein: CASSSLTSGTEAFF
clone size: .; V gene: TRBV12-3/TRBV12-4; J gene: TRBJ2-1; CDR3 protein: CASSLPWTSERYNEQFF
clone size: .; V gene: TRBV19; J gene: TRBJ2-1; CDR3 protein: CASTPLRREGQSYNEQFF
clone size: few; V gene: TRBV20-1; J gene: TRBJ2-2; CDR3 protein: CSARTISGVAGELFF
clone size: .; V gene: TRBV20-1; J gene: TRBJ2-1; CDR3 protein: CSAPKPSSFDHEQFF
clone size: many; V gene: TRBV28; J gene: TRBJ2-1; CDR3 protein: CASSLQGQVSYNEQFF
clone size: many; V gene: TRBV11-2; J gene: TRBJ2-1; CDR3 protein: CASSPLAGGQSYNEQFF
clone size: .; V gene: TRBV10-1; J gene: TRBJ1-1; CDR3 protein: CASSKGLGTEAFF
clone size: many; V gene: TRBV11-2; J gene: TRBJ1-2; CDR3 protein: CASSGFGDRFYGYTF
clone size: many; V gene: TRBV11-3; J gene: TRBJ1-5; CDR3 protein: CASSSRHRSNQPQHF
clone size: many; V gene: TRBV20-1; J gene: TRBJ1-2; CDR3 protein: CSSPRGQGVYGYTF
clone size: few; V gene: TRBV15; J gene: TRBJ2-5; CDR3 protein: CATSGDSYQETQYF
clone size: .; V gene: TRBV20-1; J gene: TRBJ1-5; CDR3 protein: CSAITSSSNQPQHF
clone size: .; V gene: TRBV10-1; J gene: TRBJ2-2; CDR3 protein: CASRAGPNTGELFF
clone size: few; V gene: TRBV5-1; J gene: TRBJ2-7; CDR3 protein: CASSFTSSYEQYF
clone size: .; V gene: TRBV11-2; J gene: TRBJ2-7; CDR3 protein: CASSLSDSGRFEQYF
clone size: few; V gene: TRBV3-1; J gene: TRBJ2-2; CDR3 protein: CASSPGTGETGELFF
clone size: many; V gene: TRBV27; J gene: TRBJ2-1; CDR3 protein: CASSLRTGIYNEQFF